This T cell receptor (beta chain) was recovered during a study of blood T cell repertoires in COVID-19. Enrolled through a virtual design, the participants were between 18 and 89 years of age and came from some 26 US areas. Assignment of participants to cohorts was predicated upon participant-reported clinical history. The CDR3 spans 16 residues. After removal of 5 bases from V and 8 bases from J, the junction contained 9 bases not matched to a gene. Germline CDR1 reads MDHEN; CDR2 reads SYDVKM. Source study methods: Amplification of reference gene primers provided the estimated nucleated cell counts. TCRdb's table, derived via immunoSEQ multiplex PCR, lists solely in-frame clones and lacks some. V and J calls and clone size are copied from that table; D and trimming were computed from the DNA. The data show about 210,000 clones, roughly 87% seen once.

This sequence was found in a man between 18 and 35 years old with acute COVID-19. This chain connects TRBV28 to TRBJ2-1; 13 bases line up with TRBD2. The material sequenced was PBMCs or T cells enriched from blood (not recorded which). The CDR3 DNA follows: TGTGCCAGCAGTCCGTGGACTAGCGGGAGTGGTGATGAGCAGTTCTTC. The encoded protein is CASSPWTSGSGDEQFF. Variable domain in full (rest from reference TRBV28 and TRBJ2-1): DVKVTQSSRYLVKRTGEKVFLECVQDMDHENMFWYRQDPGLGLRLIYFSYDVKMKEKGDIPEGYSVSREKKERFSLILESASTNQTSMYLCASSPWTSGSGDEQFFGPGTRLTVL.